This TCR beta chain was recorded in a study of regulatory T cells in long-lasting Graves disease. Study-level results: Examination was confined to peripheral blood, excluding thyroid tissue. Persistent-disease Graves' patients showed less TCR diversity than new cases.

Regarding this clonotype: Its antigen is unknown.

Indicated time point: newly diagnosed GD, antithyroid drugs for less than 3 months. The TCR library was prepared using RNA isolated from PBMCs. Those enrolled as patients came out of an endocrinology department in Xi'an, China. HTBI primers from iRepertoire and Arm-PCR of CDR3 regions yielded the TCR beta libraries. TCRdb fed the multiplex PCR reads into MiXCR, producing one record per CDR3 protein. Of about 460,000 distinct CDR3 sequences in the sample, 14% are singletons; the top ten hold approximately 15%. In addition, the sample was reused for a study of T cells in Graves' hyperthyroidism and ophthalmopathy. That paper adds: In validation, the model predicted ophthalmopathy. These predictions came a median approximately six months before onset.

This specimen was peripheral blood mononuclear cells (PBMCs), taken at new diagnosis, from a patient treated with antithyroid drugs. This TCR was recovered from a woman aged 50 to 65 with Graves disease.

The CDR3 protein is CASSWAGTEEGYGYTF. The CDR3 DNA is TGCGCCAGCAGCTGGGCCGGGACCGAGGAAGGGTATGGCTACACCTTC. The chain carries TRBV5-1 and TRBJ1-2; D is perhaps TRBD1 (5 bases). The CDR3 contains 16 residues. Per germline, CDR1 SGHRS and CDR2 YFSETQ. V was cut by 3 bases and J by 5 bases, with 20 bases left in between.